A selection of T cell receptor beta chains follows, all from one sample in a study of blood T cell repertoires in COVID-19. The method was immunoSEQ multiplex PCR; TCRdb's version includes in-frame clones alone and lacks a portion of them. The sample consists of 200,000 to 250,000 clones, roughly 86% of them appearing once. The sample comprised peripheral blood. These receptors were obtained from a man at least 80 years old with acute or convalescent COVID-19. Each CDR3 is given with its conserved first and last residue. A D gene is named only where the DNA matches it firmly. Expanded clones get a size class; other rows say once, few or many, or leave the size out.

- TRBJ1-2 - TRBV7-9 CASSLEYQNYGYTF TGTGCCAGCAGCTTAGAATACCAGAACTATGGCTACACCTTC
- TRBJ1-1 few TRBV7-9 CASSPDAGIYTEAFF TGTGCCAGCAGCCCGGACGCCGGGATTTACACTGAAGCTTTCTTT
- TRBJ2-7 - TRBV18 CASSPLQGFAEQYF TGTGCCAGCTCACCTTTGCAGGGGTTTGCCGAGCAGTACTTC
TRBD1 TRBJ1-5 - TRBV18 CASSPRQGGNQPQHF TGTGCCAGCTCCCCAAGACAGGGGGGCAATCAGCCCCAGCATTTT
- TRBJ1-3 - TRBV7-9 CASSLQGGGGNTIYF TGTGCCAGCAGCCTTCAGGGAGGAGGTGGAAACACCATATATTTT
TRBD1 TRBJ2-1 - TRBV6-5 CASSRTGTGGREQFF TGTGCCAGCAGTAGAACCGGGACAGGGGGGCGTGAGCAGTTCTTC
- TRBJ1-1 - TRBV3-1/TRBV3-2 CASRIQGWATEAFF TGTGCCAGCAGAATTCAGGGGTGGGCCACTGAAGCTTTCTTT
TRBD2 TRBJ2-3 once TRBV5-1 CASPLTREGRPDTQYF TGCGCCAGCCCCTTGACGAGGGAGGGTAGGCCAGATACGCAGTATTTT
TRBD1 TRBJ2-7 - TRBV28 CASSEPTGTGNPGEQYF TGTGCCAGCAGTGAGCCAACCGGGACAGGGAACCCGGGGGAGCAGTACTTC
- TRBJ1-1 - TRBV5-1 CASSSQGNTEAFF TGCGCCAGCAGCTCCCAGGGCAACACTGAAGCTTTCTTT
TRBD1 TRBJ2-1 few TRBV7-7 CASSTGTGGGYEQFF TGTGCTAGCAGTACCGGGACAGGGGGAGGGTATGAGCAGTTCTTC
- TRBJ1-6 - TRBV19 CASSIRGVGGVSPLHF TGTGCCAGTAGTATAAGGGGCGTTGGAGGGGTTTCACCCCTCCACTTT
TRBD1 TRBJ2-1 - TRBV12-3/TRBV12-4 CASRDRGTEQFF TGTGCCAGCAGGGACAGGGGGACTGAGCAGTTCTTC
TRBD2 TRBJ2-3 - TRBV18 CASSPGLAGVLPDTQYF TGTGCCAGCTCACCCGGACTAGCGGGAGTCTTACCAGATACGCAGTATTTT
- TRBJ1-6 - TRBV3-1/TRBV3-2 CASSPFTGSSYNSPLHF TGTGCCAGCAGCCCATTTACAGGGAGCTCCTATAATTCACCCCTCCACTTT
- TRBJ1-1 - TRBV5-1 CASSPARTEKGKAFF TGCGCCAGCAGCCCCGCCCGGACAGAGAAGGGTAAAGCTTTCTTT
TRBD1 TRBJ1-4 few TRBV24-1 CATSDGQGIGEKLFF TGTGCCACCAGTGACGGACAGGGAATAGGTGAAAAACTGTTTTTT
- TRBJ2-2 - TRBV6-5 CASSRSGTNTGELFF TGTGCCAGCAGTCGGAGCGGGACAAACACCGGGGAGCTGTTTTTT
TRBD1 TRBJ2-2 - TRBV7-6 CASSWSTGATGELFF TGTGCCAGCAGCTGGTCGACAGGGGCTACCGGGGAGCTGTTTTTT
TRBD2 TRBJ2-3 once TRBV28 CASRPSGGTDTQYF TGTGCCAGCCGACCAAGCGGGGGCACAGATACGCAGTATTTT
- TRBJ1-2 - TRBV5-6 CASSPDNANYGYTF TGTGCCAGCAGCCCCGACAACGCTAACTATGGCTACACCTTC
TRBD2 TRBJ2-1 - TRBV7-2 CASSLSAGENEQFF TGTGCCAGCAGCTTATCAGCGGGAGAGAATGAGCAGTTCTTC
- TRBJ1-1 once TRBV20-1 CSATGNTEAFF TGCAGTGCAACAGGAAACACTGAAGCTTTCTTT
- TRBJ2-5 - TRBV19 CASSPSRKETQYF TGTGCCAGTAGTCCCTCGCGTAAAGAGACCCAGTACTTC
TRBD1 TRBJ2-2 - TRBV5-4 CASSFGQGHNTGELFF TGTGCCAGCAGCTTCGGACAGGGACATAACACCGGGGAGCTGTTTTTT
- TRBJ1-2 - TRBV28 CASSFGQGPRSTF TGTGCCAGCAGTTTTGGGCAGGGGCCCCGCTCGACCTTC
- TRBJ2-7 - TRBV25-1 CASRGQVSYEQYF TGTGCCAGCAGAGGCCAGGTTTCCTACGAGCAGTACTTC
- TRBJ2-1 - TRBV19 CASSIGRGFAISEQFF TGTGCCAGTAGTATAGGTCGGGGTTTTGCAATAAGTGAGCAGTTCTTC
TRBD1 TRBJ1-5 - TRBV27 CASSGGTGGNQPQHF TGTGCCAGCAGTGGAGGGACAGGGGGCAATCAGCCCCAGCATTTT
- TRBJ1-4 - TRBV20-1 CSARGPGKLFF TGCAGTGCTAGGGGGCCGGGAAAACTGTTTTTT
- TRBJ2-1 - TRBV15 CATSRGGSSYNEQFF TGTGCCACCAGCAGGGGTGGGAGCTCCTACAATGAGCAGTTCTTC
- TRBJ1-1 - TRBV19 CASSIGLILNTEAFF TGTGCCAGTAGTATTGGTCTAATCTTGAACACTGAAGCTTTCTTT
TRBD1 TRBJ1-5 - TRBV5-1 CASSLGTGNQPQHF TGCGCCAGCAGCTTGGGGACAGGGAACCAGCCCCAGCATTTT
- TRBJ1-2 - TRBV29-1 CSVGDFYGYTF TGCAGCGTCGGAGACTTTTATGGCTACACCTTC
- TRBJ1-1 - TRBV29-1 CSVRGGWIVNTEAFF TGCAGCGTGAGGGGGGGTTGGATTGTAAACACTGAAGCTTTCTTT
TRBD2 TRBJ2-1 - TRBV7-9 CASSLGGTTNEQFF TGTGCCAGCAGCTTAGGGGGGACTACGAATGAGCAGTTCTTC
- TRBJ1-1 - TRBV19 CASSTPSDSSPRKAFF TGTGCCAGTAGTACCCCCTCCGACTCATCGCCGAGGAAAGCTTTCTTT
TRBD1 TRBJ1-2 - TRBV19 CASSLPSGQGDYGYTF TGTGCCAGTAGTCTTCCCTCGGGACAGGGGGACTATGGCTACACCTTC
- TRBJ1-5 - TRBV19 CASRLDGAPGAQHF TGTGCCAGTAGGCTCGACGGGGCCCCGGGAGCCCAGCATTTT
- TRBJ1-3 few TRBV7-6 CASSYIGLSGNTIYF TGTGCCAGCAGCTACATTGGTCTTTCAGGAAACACCATATATTTT
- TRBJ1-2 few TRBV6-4 CASRAGAVRGYTF TGTGCCAGCCGAGCGGGGGCCGTTCGAGGCTACACCTTC